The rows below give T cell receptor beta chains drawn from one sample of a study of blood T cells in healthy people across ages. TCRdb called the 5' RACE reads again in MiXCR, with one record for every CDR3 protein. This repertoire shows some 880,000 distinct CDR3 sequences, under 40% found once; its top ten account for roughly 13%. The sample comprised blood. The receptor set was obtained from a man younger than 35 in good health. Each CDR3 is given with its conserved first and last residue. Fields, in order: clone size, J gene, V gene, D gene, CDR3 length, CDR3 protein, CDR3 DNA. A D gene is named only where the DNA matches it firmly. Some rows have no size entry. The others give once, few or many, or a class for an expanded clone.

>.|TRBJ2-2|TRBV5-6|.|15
CASSLVDRPTGELFF
TGTGCCAGCAGCTTGGTCGACAGACCCACCGGGGAGCTGTTTTTT
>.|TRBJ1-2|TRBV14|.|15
CASSQDRGGAYGYTF
TGTGCCAGCAGCCAAGATCGCGGTGGGGCCTATGGCTACACCTTC
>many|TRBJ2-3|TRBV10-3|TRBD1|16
CAISESTGESTDTQYF
TGTGCCATCAGTGAGTCGACAGGGGAGTCCACAGATACGCAGTATTTT
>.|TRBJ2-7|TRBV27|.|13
CASGQGPYNEQYF
TGTGCCAGCGGCCAGGGTCCCTACAATGAGCAGTACTTC
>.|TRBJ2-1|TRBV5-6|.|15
CASSLAGRPYNEQFF
TGTGCCAGCAGCTTGGCGGGGCGCCCCTACAATGAGCAGTTCTTC
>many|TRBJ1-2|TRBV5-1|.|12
CASSLGGDGYTF
TGCGCCAGCAGCTTGGGGGGTGATGGCTACACCTTC
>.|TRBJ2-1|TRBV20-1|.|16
CSARDRVTPSYNEQFF
TGCAGTGCTAGAGATAGGGTGACTCCGTCCTACAATGAGCAGTTCTTC
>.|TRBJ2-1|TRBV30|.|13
CAWNELGNNEQFF
TGTGCCTGGAACGAACTAGGAAACAATGAGCAGTTCTTC
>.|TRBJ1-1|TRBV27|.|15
CASSLSITMNTEAFF
TGTGCCAGCAGTTTGTCGATAACGATGAACACTGAAGCTTTCTTT
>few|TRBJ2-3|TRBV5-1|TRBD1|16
CASSWTQGARTDTQYF
TGCGCCAGCAGCTGGACACAGGGGGCGCGGACAGATACGCAGTATTTT
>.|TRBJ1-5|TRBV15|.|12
CATSRDDQPQHF
TGTGCCACCAGCCGGGACGATCAGCCCCAGCATTTT
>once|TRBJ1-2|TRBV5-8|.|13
CASSWPRHYGYTF
TGTGCCAGCAGCTGGCCACGGCACTATGGCTACACCTTC
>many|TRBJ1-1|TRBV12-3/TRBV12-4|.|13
CASSFEGNTEAFF
TGTGCCAGCAGTTTTGAGGGGAACACTGAAGCTTTCTTT
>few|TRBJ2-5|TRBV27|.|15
CASSLRRTRQETQYF
TGTGCCAGCAGTTTGAGACGGACCAGACAAGAGACCCAGTACTTC
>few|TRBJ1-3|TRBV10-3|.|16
CAITQGGETSGNTIYF
TGTGCCATCACCCAGGGCGGGGAGACTTCTGGAAACACCATATATTTT
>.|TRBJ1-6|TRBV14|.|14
CASSQGQAYSPLHF
TGTGCCAGCAGCCAAGGACAGGCCTATTCACCCCTCCACTTT
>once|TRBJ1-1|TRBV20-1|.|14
CSAGSAERGTEAFF
TGCAGTGCTGGGTCGGCGGAGCGGGGGACTGAAGCTTTCTTT
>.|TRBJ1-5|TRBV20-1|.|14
CSARSPDREQPQHF
TGCAGTGCTAGATCCCCCGATAGGGAGCAGCCCCAGCATTTT
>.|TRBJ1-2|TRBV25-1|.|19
CASSEYRGELALPNYGYTF
TGTGCCAGCAGTGAATATAGGGGAGAACTAGCCCTCCCTAACTATGGCTACACCTTC
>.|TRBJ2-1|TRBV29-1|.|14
CSVEDRDRSWEQFF
TGCAGCGTTGAAGATCGAGACAGGTCTTGGGAGCAGTTCTTC